This TCR beta chain was captured by sequencing in a study of OX40 agonist ivuxolimab in advanced cancers. Study-level points and caveats: More expanded clones were seen, on average, in CD8+ T cells than in CD4+.

Trimming left V 5 bases short and J 0 bases short, with 10 bases between. Germline CDR1 is SGHAT and CDR2 is FQNNGV. CDR3 size: 14 residues. Comment on this clone: Its specificity is unknown.

Method: immunoSEQ multiplex PCR; TCRdb's copy keeps in-frame clones and lacks some. The sample yields 95,000 to 120,000 clones, under 95% seen once. This receptor was taken from an adult with an advanced solid tumor such as melanoma, head and neck, liver or kidney cancer. The V gene is TRBV11-2, the J gene TRBJ1-1, with D unresolved. Sequences were derived from CD4+ or CD8+ T cells sorted from blood, sampled in a trial of the OX40 agonist ivuxolimab. CDR3 sequence: CASSGQGMNTEAFF. The CDR3 bases are TGTGCCAGCAGCGGCCAAGGCATGAACACTGAAGCTTTCTTT.